Listed here are 19 T cell receptor beta chains from one sample, sequenced in a study of cytomegalovirus exposure and HLA in healthy donors (dated by TCRdb to the late 2010s). The method was the immunoSEQ multiplex PCR assay. A mixture of 60 forward primers for TCR Vbeta segments and 13 reverse primers for TCR Jbeta segments was used in the multiplex PCR. Imported from immuneACCESS, the table was reduced by TCRdb to in-frame sequences with V and J called. These copies leave out some clones; in studies compared against another copy, an unresolved V gene accounts for under half, and the cause of the remainder is not known. This sample comprises 95,000 to 150,000 clones, 82% of them detected only once. Jointly, the top ten make up approximately 1.5% of the sample. The source material was PBMCs. These receptors originate from a woman aged 18-30 years in good health and CMV-seronegative.

The chain is built from TRBV18 and TRBJ1-3, with D perhaps TRBD1 (6 bases). The CDR3 is made up of 19 amino acids. Germline V CDR1 and CDR2: KGHSH, LQKENI. V lost 3 bases and J 3 bases, leaving 24 bases between the germline ends. The CDR3 spells CASSPSQGKIQGRGNTIYF. In DNA form, the CDR3 reads TGTGCCAGCTCACCTTCTCAGGGGAAAATACAGGGCCGTGGAAACACCATATATTTT.

This clone was seen a few times. J is TRBJ2-3 and V is TRBV6-5; D remains ambiguous. Germline CDR1 MNHEY, CDR2 SVGAGI. V was clipped by 6 bases and J by 0 bases, with 7 bases between them. The CDR3 consists of 13 residues. The CDR3 DNA reads TGTGCCAGCAGAAGGAGTAGCACAGATACGCAGTATTTT. The encoded protein is CASRRSSTDTQYF.

This clone was observed a handful of times. V and J are TRBV6-1 and TRBJ1-1, with D possibly TRBD1 on 5 matching bases. The CDR3 length is 14 residues. Looked up from germline, CDR1 is MNHNS and CDR2 is SASEGT. Trimming took 5 bases from V and 8 from J, leaving 18 bases between them. CDR3 bases: TGTGCCAGCAGTTATAACGCCCACAGGCTGGAAGCTTTCTTT. Its protein product is CASSYNAHRLEAFF.

The CDR3 coding sequence is TGCGCCAGCAGCCAAGATCCCCGGGACATCATTCACTATGGCTACACCTTC. Translating gives CASSQDPRDIIHYGYTF. This chain connects TRBV4-1 to TRBJ1-2, with D possibly TRBD1 on 6 matching bases. Trimming took off 0 bases at V and 3 bases at J, with 17 bases between the two ends. Germline V gene data show CDR1 as MGHRA and CDR2 as YSYEKL. The CDR3 consists of 17 residues.

This chain uses TRBV2 with TRBJ2-1; perhaps TRBD2 as D (6 bases). The CDR3 length is 15 residues. The V end was cut by 3 bases, the J end by 7 bases, with 16 bases between. The germline CDR1 and CDR2 sequences are SNHLY and FYNNEI. CDR3 region: CASSEGGFSNNEQFF. The DNA for the CDR3 is TGTGCCAGCAGTGAGGGAGGATTTAGCAATAATGAGCAGTTCTTC.

This clone came up a few times. The V and J genes are TRBV10-3 and TRBJ2-5, with D perhaps matching TRBD1 (6 bases). In germline, CDR1 is ENHRY, CDR2 SYGVKD. CDR3 length: 13 amino acids. V lost 4 bases to trimming and J lost 5 bases, with 11 bases between them. The CDR3 nucleotides read TGTGCCATCAGTGGGGGGCAGAAGGAGACCCAGTACTTC. It is translated as CAISGGQKETQYF.

This rearrangement joins TRBV7-2 to TRBJ2-7, with TRBD1 matching over 10 bases. CDR3 length: 15 amino acids. The V and J ends lost 5 bases and 3 bases, in that order; junction bases with no gene match: 7. The V gene's germline CDR1 is SGHTA and CDR2 FQGNSA. The DNA of the CDR3 is TGTGCCAGCAGCCGCTCCGGGACAGGGGTCTACGAGCAGTACTTC. This translates into CASSRSGTGVYEQYF.

The table lists this clone with a few counts. The chain couples TRBV4-1 to TRBJ2-5, with 10 bases aligning to TRBD2. Per germline, CDR1 MGHRA and CDR2 YSYEKL. The CDR3 spans 16 residues. Trimming at V came to 0 bases and at J to 5 bases, leaving 6 bases not matched to a gene. The CDR3 DNA is TGCGCCAGCAGCCAAGAGGGGACTAGCGTTGGGGAGACCCAGTACTTC. Its translation: CASSQEGTSVGETQYF.

The chain couples TRBV7-2 to TRBJ1-4; D remains ambiguous. Germline CDR1 reads SGHTA; CDR2 reads FQGNSA. This CDR3 comprises 14 residues. V gave up 0 bases and J gave up 4 bases, with 6 bases separating them. CDR3 loop: CASSLALINEKLFF. In DNA form, the CDR3 reads TGTGCCAGCAGCTTAGCACTGATTAATGAAAAACTGTTTTTT.

V and J are TRBV2 and TRBJ1-2, with 9 positions matching TRBD1. The CDR3 extends over 15 amino acids. Looked up from germline, CDR1 is SNHLY and CDR2 is FYNNEI. V was clipped by 6 bases and J by 3 bases; unmatched bases: 8. CDR3 DNA: TGTGCCAGCAGGGCTGGACAGGGGAGATACTATGGCTACACCTTC. Amino acids: CASRAGQGRYYGYTF.

Here the CDR3 reads CASSPHQTSGGLTDTQYF. CDR3 DNA: TGTGCCAGCAGCCCACACCAAACTAGCGGGGGGTTAACAGATACGCAGTATTTT. V is TRBV9 and J is TRBJ2-3, with 12 positions matching TRBD2. The CDR3 is 18 residues long. The V gene's germline CDR1 is SGDLS and CDR2 YYNGEE. Trimming cost V 4 bases and J 3 bases; bases outside gene matches: 12.

For this clone: Germline and junction disagree at one end, which may indicate a read error. The V gene is TRBV2, the J gene TRBJ2-6; 10 bases are shared with TRBD2. The CDR3 loop spans 20 amino acids. CDR1 and CDR2 (germline): SNHLY, FYNNEI. The CDR3: CASSVRGRTSGSSGANGLTF. The CDR3 DNA follows: TGTGCCAGCAGTGTGCGGGGGAGGACTAGCGGTTCCTCTGGGGCCAACGGCCTGACTTTC. The full variable domain, rest sourced from reference TRBV2 and TRBJ2-6, is EPEVTQTPSHQVTQMGQEVILRCVPISNHLYFYWYRQILGQKVEFLVSFYNNEISEKSEIFDDQFSVERPDGSNFTLKIRSTKLEDSAMYFCASSVRGRTSGSSGANGLTFGAGSRLTVL.

CDR3 DNA: TGCGCCAGCAGCCAAGATCTCTCGCGGGGGGGCTCAGATACGCAGTATTTT. It specifies CASSQDLSRGGSDTQYF. The V and J genes are TRBV4-3 and TRBJ2-3, with 9 bases aligning to TRBD2. V lost 0 bases to trimming and J lost 4 bases; unmatched junction nucleotides: 8. This CDR3 contains 17 residues. Germline V CDR1 and CDR2: LGHNA, YSLEER.

V is TRBV10-2 and J is TRBJ1-6; 10 bases align to TRBD1. The CDR3 is 16 amino acids. The trim removed 6 bases at V and 7 bases at J, leaving 9 bases unmatched. Germline V CDR1 and CDR2: WSHSY, SAAADI. CDR3 sequence reads: CASRSDRGRLNSPLHF. The CDR3 DNA reads TGCGCCAGCAGATCAGACAGGGGGCGCCTGAATTCACCCCTCCACTTT.

The chain couples TRBV15 to TRBJ1-1; D might be TRBD1 (5 bases). The V and J ends lost 3 bases and 7 bases respectively, with 18 bases between them. The germline V gene encodes CDR1 LNHNV and CDR2 YYDKDF (reference sequence). The CDR3 has 15 residues. CDR3 in DNA: TGTGCCACCAGCAGGGGGGGGGAAGGAGCTGATGAAGCTTTCTTT. Its translation is CATSRGGEGADEAFF.

This rearrangement joins TRBV7-6 to TRBJ2-7, with D maybe TRBD2 (7 bases). With 1 base removed from V and 1 base from J, the gap between germline ends came to 14 bases. Germline assignment: CDR1 SGHVS and CDR2 FNYEAQ. CDR3 length: 16 residues. The CDR3 loop reads CASSLVGGQASYEQYF. CDR3 sequence (DNA): TGTGCCAGCAGCTTAGTGGGGGGGCAGGCGTCCTACGAGCAGTACTTC.

This chain links TRBV5-1 with TRBJ2-5, with 15 nucleotides matching TRBD2. The CDR3 spans 15 residues. From germline, CDR1 is SGHRS and CDR2 YFSETQ. V shed 4 bases and J 4 bases; nucleotides not matched to a gene: 2. The CDR3 reads CASSQGLAGGETQYF. The CDR3 region has the DNA TGCGCCAGCAGCCAGGGACTAGCGGGGGGAGAGACCCAGTACTTC.

The chain carries TRBV2 and TRBJ2-5, with 13 bases lining up with TRBD2. Germline V gene data show CDR1 as SNHLY and CDR2 as FYNNEI. The CDR3 runs 16 residues. The ends lost 7 bases at V and 1 base at J; junction bases unmatched: 6. CDR3 loop: CASTTGTSGIQETQYF. For the CDR3, the DNA is TGTGCCAGCACCACCGGGACTAGCGGGATCCAAGAGACCCAGTACTTC. Using reference TRBV2 and TRBJ2-5 for the parts outside the CDR3, the full variable domain is EPEVTQTPSHQVTQMGQEVILRCVPISNHLYFYWYRQILGQKVEFLVSFYNNEISEKSEIFDDQFSVERPDGSNFTLKIRSTKLEDSAMYFCASTTGTSGIQETQYFGPGTRLLVL.

The chain couples TRBV6-5 to TRBJ2-2; D is unclear. The CDR3 loop spans 12 amino acids. Germline-derived CDR1 and CDR2 are MNHEY and SVGAGI. With 6 bases removed from V and 2 bases from J, the gap between germline ends came to 4 bases. The CDR3 DNA reads TGTGCCAGCAGCCGTAACACCGGGGAGCTGTTTTTT. Encoded protein: CASSRNTGELFF.